These 22 T cell receptor beta chains were all obtained from the same sample, sequenced in a study of T cell repertoires in cytomegalovirus infection. TCRdb reprocessed the reads via MiXCR and lists one record per CDR3 protein. The repertoire holds approximately 340,000 distinct CDR3 sequences, with roughly 29% as singletons. No antigen is known for these receptors. This material consisted of cultured PBMCs, taken from culture after CMV antigen stimulation. The source of these receptors is a human donor in good health (CMV status not recorded). Some clones in this sample may be carry-over from other donors' samples.

This chain links TRBV27 with TRBJ2-7; perhaps TRBD2 as D (6 bases). The germline V gene has CDR1 MNHEY and CDR2 SMNVEV (reference sequence). The CDR3 totals 15 residues. V lost 2 bases and J lost 5, with 16 bases in between. This chain's CDR3 is CASSLVGGRWDEQYF. For the CDR3, the DNA is TGTGCCAGCAGTTTAGTGGGAGGCCGGTGGGACGAGCAGTACTTC.

This clonotype was recorded a few times. The chain combines TRBV6-5 with TRBJ2-5, with D tentatively TRBD1 or TRBD2 (8 bases each). The germline V gene has CDR1 MNHEY and CDR2 SVGAGI. This CDR3 is built from 20 residues. The V and J ends lost 2 bases and 5 bases respectively, with 30 bases between them. CDR3 coding DNA: TGTGCCAGCAGTTACGACCCAGGGGGCAGGGAGGCGGGAGGAGGGGAGACCCAGTACTTC. Its translation is CASSYDPGGREAGGGETQYF.

This clonotype was detected a few times. The chain joins TRBV7-9 to TRBJ2-5; no firm D call. Trimming took 5 bases from V and 2 from J, leaving 12 bases between them. Germline-derived CDR1 and CDR2 are SEHNR and FQNEAQ (reference sequence). CDR3 length equals 14 residues. The CDR3 DNA is TGTGCCAGCAGCCCCCTTAGCTTGCAAGAGACCCAGTACTTC. Translated, it gives CASSPLSLQETQYF.

This clonotype was observed a handful of times. This chain links TRBV6-6 with TRBJ1-1; 7 bases agree with TRBD1. There are 14 residues in the CDR3. Trimming took 0 bases from V and 4 from J; bases not matched to a gene: 2. Germline loops: CDR1 MNHNY, CDR2 SVGAGI (reference sequence). The CDR3 sequence: CASSYSAGGTEAFF. The DNA of the CDR3 is TGTGCCAGCAGTTACTCCGCAGGGGGCACTGAAGCTTTCTTT.

This chain joins TRBV28 and TRBJ2-3, with 13 bases matching TRBD2. The CDR3 is 17 amino acids. After removal of 0 bases from V and 4 bases from J, the junction contained 4 bases not matched to a gene. Per the germline V gene, CDR1 is MDHEN and CDR2 is SYDVKM. The CDR3 protein is CASSLWGTSGNADTQYF. The CDR3 nucleotides read TGTGCCAGCAGTTTATGGGGGACTAGCGGGAACGCAGATACGCAGTATTTT.

For the CDR3, the DNA is TGTGCCAGCAGCTTAGGGCCCGCTGGCCAGCCCCAGCATTTT. Its translation is CASSLGPAGQPQHF. The chain couples TRBV11-2 to TRBJ1-5; no reliable D call. V was cut by 1 base and J by 7 bases, with 11 bases left in between. Looked up from germline, CDR1 is SGHAT and CDR2 is FQNNGV. CDR3 length equals 14 residues.

This clonotype was picked up a small number of times. The rearrangement links TRBV2 to TRBJ1-6; D gene ambiguous. The length of the CDR3 is 12 residues. Germline-derived CDR1 and CDR2 are SNHLY and FYNNEI. Trimming removed 6 bases from V and 13 bases from J, with 13 bases in between. CDR3 DNA sequence: TGTGCCAGCAGATCCTTCCGTGCCCCCCTCCACTTT. This codes for CASRSFRAPLHF.

There are a few counts of this clonotype. This chain connects TRBV12-3 or TRBV12-4 to TRBJ2-2; possibly TRBD2 for D (6 bases). V was shortened by 3 bases and J by 7 bases, with 15 bases between the two germline ends. The CDR3 sequence is 15 residues long. In nucleotides, the CDR3 is TGTGCCAGCAGTTTCGTGGCTAGCGTTAACGGGGAGCTGTTTTTT. Amino acids: CASSFVASVNGELFF.

This clonotype was found a few times. The genes are TRBV2 and TRBJ2-5, with 10 bases that match TRBD2. V gave up 2 bases and J gave up 5 bases; unmatched junction bases: 5. CDR1 SNHLY and CDR2 FYNNEI come from the germline V gene. This CDR3 contains 15 residues. The CDR3 bases are TGTGCCAGCAGTGAACTAGCGGGAGTAGGGGAGACCCAGTACTTC. Translating gives CASSELAGVGETQYF.

V gene TRBV7-2 combines with J gene TRBJ2-7, with 7 bases aligning to TRBD1. Germline loops: CDR1 SGHTA, CDR2 FQGNSA. The trim removed 1 base at V and 6 bases at J, leaving 15 bases unmatched. The CDR3 loop spans 17 amino acids. CDR3 loop: CASSLGGPGTAPGEQYF. For the CDR3, the DNA is TGTGCCAGCAGCTTAGGGGGACCCGGGACAGCCCCTGGCGAGCAGTACTTC.

This clonotype was observed a few times. V and J are TRBV19 and TRBJ2-1; 9 bases line up with TRBD2. The CDR3 is 14 amino acids. Germline V gene lookup returns CDR1 LNHDA and CDR2 SQIVND (reference sequence). V was pared by 6 bases and J by 5 bases, with 5 bases of the junction left unmatched. For the CDR3, the DNA is TGTGCCAGTAGCGGGACTAGCCGGAACAATGAGCAGTTCTTC. It is translated as CASSGTSRNNEQFF. Full variable domain (remainder filled in from reference TRBV19 and TRBJ2-1): DGGITQSPKYLFRKEGQNVTLSCEQNLNHDAMYWYRQDPGQGLRLIYYSQIVNDFQKGDIAEGYSVSREKKESFPLTVTSAQKNPTAFYLCASSGTSRNNEQFFGPGTRLTVL.

This clonotype was observed a handful of times. The CDR3 sequence is CSAFLPSGGSEQYF. CDR3 sequence (DNA): TGCAGTGCATTCCTCCCTAGCGGGGGTAGCGAGCAGTACTTC. The chain combines TRBV20-1 with TRBJ2-7, with 10 nucleotides matching TRBD2. This CDR3 has 14 residues. V lost 6 bases to trimming and J lost 6 bases; unmatched junction nucleotides: 11. Germline CDR1 reads DFQATT; CDR2 reads SNEGSKA (reference sequence).

The gene calls are TRBV11-3 and TRBJ1-5; the D is unclear. CDR1 SGHNT and CDR2 YENEEA come from the germline V gene. This CDR3 is 17 amino acids long. The germline V and J ends were trimmed by 8 bases and 3 bases, with 23 bases remaining between them. The CDR3 nucleotides are TGTGCCAGCTCAACCAGACCCCCGAGGAGGCCCAATCAGCCCCAGCATTTT. As protein: CASSTRPPRRPNQPQHF. The full variable domain, its missing parts supplied by reference TRBV11-3 and TRBJ1-5, is EAGVVQSPRYKIIEKKQPVAFWCNPISGHNTLYWYLQNLGQGPELLIRYENEEAVDDSQLPKDRFSAERLKGVDSTLKIQPAELGDSAVYLCASSTRPPRRPNQPQHFGDGTRLSIL.

The V and J genes are TRBV6-1 and TRBJ2-1; TRBD1 is a possible D gene (6 bases). The germline V gene has CDR1 MNHNS and CDR2 SASEGT. Between the trimmed V and J ends, which lost 5 bases and 7 bases, there was a span of 12 bases. This CDR3 contains 13 residues. The DNA of the CDR3 is TGTGCCAGCAGTTGGGAACAGGGTAATGAGCAGTTCTTC. It specifies CASSWEQGNEQFF.

This clonotype was observed a handful of times. The gene calls are TRBV15 and TRBJ2-3; possible D gene TRBD1, 5 bases. With 9 bases removed from V and 3 bases from J, the gap between germline ends came to 16 bases. CDR1 is LNHNV, CDR2 YYDKDF, per germline (reference sequence). The CDR3 extends over 14 amino acids. CDR3 sequence: CATKPRVHTDTQYF. The CDR3, as DNA: TGTGCCACTAAACCCAGGGTACATACAGATACGCAGTATTTT.

This chain links TRBV6-5 with TRBJ1-1; TRBD1 might be the D (5 bases). Germline V gives CDR1 MNHEY, CDR2 SVGAGI. Trimming pared 7 bases from V and 4 bases from J, leaving 16 bases between. The CDR3 is 14 amino acids. The CDR3 DNA reads as TGTGCCAGCAACCCAACTCGGGGGACCACTGAAGCTTTCTTT. This gives the protein CASNPTRGTTEAFF.

This clonotype has more than one count but fewer than ten. V is TRBV3-1 and J is TRBJ2-7; 7 positions agree with TRBD2. V gave up 5 bases and J gave up 12 bases; unmatched junction bases: 10. Germline assignment: CDR1 LGHDT and CDR2 YNNKEL (reference sequence). This CDR3 has 12 residues. The CDR3 sequence is CASSFGTSVLYF. DNA for the CDR3: TGTGCCAGCAGCTTTGGAACTAGCGTTCTGTACTTC.

This clonotype was picked up a small number of times. V usage is TRBV12-3 or TRBV12-4 and J usage is TRBJ2-5, with D possibly being TRBD1 (5 bases). The V and J ends lost 4 bases and 4 bases respectively, with 16 bases between them. This CDR3 comprises 15 residues. The CDR3 DNA is TGTGCCAGCAGTTCACAACCCAGGGTGGCAGAGACCCAGTACTTC. This sequence encodes CASSSQPRVAETQYF.

A few counts support this clonotype. The rearrangement joins TRBV19 to TRBJ1-2, with 7 bases that match TRBD1. CDR1 is LNHDA, CDR2 SQIVND, per germline (reference sequence). The CDR3 sequence is 14 residues long. After removal of 6 bases from V and 1 base from J, the junction contained 5 bases not matched to a gene. Here the CDR3 DNA reads TGTGCCAGTAGCCCACAGGGGAATAACTATGGCTACACCTTC. Translated: CASSPQGNNYGYTF.

This chain links TRBV10-3 with TRBJ1-5, with D perhaps matching TRBD1 (5 bases). Trimming left V 3 bases short and J 3 bases short, with 12 bases between. Germline V lookup: CDR1 ENHRY, CDR2 SYGVKD. The CDR3 runs 15 residues. The CDR3 nucleotides read TGTGCCATCAGTGATGGGGGAACGGACAATCAGCCCCAGCATTTT. Its protein is CAISDGGTDNQPQHF.

This sequence joins TRBV12-3 or TRBV12-4 and TRBJ2-1; 9 nucleotides align to TRBD2. V gave up 9 bases and J gave up 7 bases; unmatched junction bases: 13. The CDR3 length is 15 residues. The CDR3 loop is CASLASGANVNEQFF. The DNA of the CDR3 is TGTGCCAGTCTTGCTAGCGGGGCGAACGTTAATGAGCAGTTCTTC.

This clonotype appeared a few times. The CDR3 region has the DNA TGTGCCAGCAGACCTGACAGGACCAATGAAAAACTGTTTTTT. This encodes CASRPDRTNEKLFF. V usage is TRBV6-1 and J usage is TRBJ1-4; D might be TRBD1 (6 bases). The CDR3 runs 14 residues. Trimming pared 6 bases from V and 5 bases from J, leaving 13 bases between. Germline CDR1 MNHNS, CDR2 SASEGT.